The present T cell receptor beta chain was sequenced within a study of shared clonotypes between healthy human individuals. The study's findings and limits: Estimated richness values were generally larger in naive subsets than in memory subsets.

Note on this clone: What it binds is unknown.

Germline loops: CDR1 SGHRS, CDR2 YFSETQ. The CDR3 is 13 amino acids. Trimming took 0 bases from V and 5 from J, leaving 8 bases between them. Sorted-subset replicate PCRs used about 180 ng DNA, around 31,000 T cell genomes. TCRdb's copy holds only in-frame clones and misses some; the assay was immunoSEQ multiplex PCR. The sample carries hundreds of thousands of clones, approximately 79% recorded once. The sequence derives from a man aged 25 to 40 in good health. The chain employs TRBV5-1 and TRBJ1-2; D is unclear. The sample consisted of memory CD4+ T cells sorted from blood. Stated subset: CD45RA-negative fraction. The CDR3 sequence is CASSLGAPYGYTF. Written as DNA, the CDR3 is TGCGCCAGCAGCTTGGGGGCCCCTTATGGCTACACCTTC.